This T cell receptor (beta chain) came from a study of blood T cells in healthy people across ages. Study-wide results and limits: In long-lived donors, naive CD4+ cell counts and diversity exceeded those of aged donors.

About this clonotype itself: Antigen specificity is unknown. Mismatch with germline at one junction end may stem from a read error.

CDR3 length: 15 amino acids. The germline CDR1 and CDR2 sequences are SGDLS and YYNGEE. The extraction recovered at least 5 micrograms of total RNA per sample. A second PCR, run for 7 to 11 cycles, used a sample-barcoded 5' primer plus a J-beta primer mix. TCRdb re-called the 5' RACE reads with MiXCR, one entry per CDR3 protein. Of 1.5 million to 1.8 million distinct CDR3 sequences in the sample, roughly 43% were seen once. The V and J genes are TRBV9 and TRBJ1-6; 7 nucleotides agree with TRBD1. The source material was blood. The source is a young woman in good health. CDR3 coding DNA: TGTGCCAGCAGCTTTGGACAGGTCGGTAATTCACCCCCCCACTTT. Amino acid sequence: CASSFGQVGNSPPHF.